The 21 T cell receptor beta chains reported below all come from one sample, sequenced in a study of T cell repertoires in cytomegalovirus infection (dated by TCRdb to between 2018 and 2020). Sequencing was performed on an Illumina HiSeq 1500. TCRdb redid the processing of the public reads, applying fastp at Q25 and MiXCR, and retained in-frame beta chains. CDR3 protein duplicates are merged, each entry listing the most common genes and DNA. The sample profile shows under 800,000 distinct CDR3 sequences; 24% of them were found once. 7% to 9% of the sample goes to the ten largest clones. Specimen: CD8+ T cells from PBMCs. These receptors originate from a human donor in good health (CMV status not recorded). Some clones in this sample may be carry-over from other donors' samples.

A few counts support this clonotype. The rearrangement links TRBV11-2 to TRBJ1-2; no clear D gene. Germline V CDR1 and CDR2: SGHAT, FQNNGV. CDR3 length: 11 residues. The ends were cut back, 5 bases at V and 10 bases at J, with 11 bases in the middle. The CDR3 here is CASSLGSVYTF. The CDR3 nucleotides are TGTGCCAGCAGCCTAGGCAGCGTCTACACCTTC.

Comment on this clonotype: A much larger clone differs from this one at a single base, so this may be a read error. V is TRBV28 and J is TRBJ2-3; TRBD2 agrees at 7 bases. CDR3 length: 14 amino acids. Losses at the gene ends were 7 bases for V and 5 bases for J; bases not matched to a gene: 9. Looked up from germline, CDR1 is MDHEN and CDR2 is SYDVKM. The CDR3 here is CASTETSRIDTQYF. CDR3 DNA sequence: TGTGCCAGCACGGAGACTAGCAGGATAGATACGCAGTATTTT.

This clonotype was counted between two and nine times. This chain links TRBV9 with TRBJ1-1; 7 positions match TRBD1. The CDR3 extends over 15 amino acids. V dropped 0 bases and J dropped 5; count of bases not matched to a gene: 7. CDR1 is SGDLS and CDR2 is YYNGEE in the germline V gene. CDR3 nucleotide sequence: TGTGCCAGCAGCGTAGAATTGGCAGGGGGGACTGAAGCTTTCTTT. Protein sequence: CASSVELAGGTEAFF.

This clonotype was counted at least ten times. The chain recombines TRBV6-2 or TRBV6-3 with TRBJ1-1; D is uncertain. CDR1 and CDR2 (germline): MNHEY, SVGEGT. With 0 bases removed from V and 0 bases from J, the gap between germline ends came to 8 bases. This CDR3 contains 15 residues. The CDR3 DNA reads TGTGCCAGCAGTTACTCTGAGGGCATGAACACTGAAGCTTTCTTT. It yields the protein CASSYSEGMNTEAFF.

This clonotype was seen a few times. The genes are TRBV19 and TRBJ1-1; a possible D gene is TRBD1 (5 bases). This CDR3 is 16 amino acids long. The V gene lost 7 bases and the J gene lost 0 bases, with 18 bases spanning the gap. Germline V gives CDR1 LNHDA, CDR2 SQIVND (reference sequence). CDR3 coding DNA: TGTGCCAGTAAGGGAGTCCGGGGCGCCCTGAACACTGAAGCTTTCTTT. It yields the protein CASKGVRGALNTEAFF.

J is TRBJ1-1 and V is TRBV4-2, with a tentative D call TRBD1 (5 bases). Germline V gives CDR1 LGHNA, CDR2 YNFKEQ. Trimming pared 1 base from V and 6 bases from J, leaving 15 bases between. The CDR3 totals 15 residues. The CDR3 region is CASSQAKHRFPEAFF. Here the CDR3 DNA reads TGTGCCAGCAGCCAAGCGAAACACAGGTTCCCTGAAGCTTTCTTT.

This clonotype came up many times. The rearrangement uses TRBV7-8 and TRBJ1-3; TRBD1 matches 7 bases. With 2 bases clipped from V and 0 bases from J, the junction kept 7 bases outside the gene matches. The CDR3 loop spans 17 amino acids. CDR1 is SGHVS and CDR2 is FQNEAQ in the germline V gene. The CDR3 is CASSLFGRGNSGNTIYF. The CDR3 nucleotides are TGTGCCAGCAGCTTATTTGGCAGGGGGAACTCTGGAAACACCATATATTTT.

This clonotype was counted between two and nine times. CDR3 DNA sequence: TGTGCCAGCAGCTTAGCGGGGACAGGTACCTACGAGCAGTACTTC. The encoded protein is CASSLAGTGTYEQYF. The chain is built from TRBV13 and TRBJ2-7; 8 positions agree with TRBD1. CDR3 length: 15 residues. Germline CDR1 is PRHDT and CDR2 is FYEKMQ (reference sequence). V dropped 1 base and J dropped 2; count of bases not matched to a gene: 4.

The gene calls are TRBV20-1 and TRBJ2-3; D call uncertain. V lost 0 bases and J lost 2, with 27 bases in between. CDR3 size: 20 residues. Germline CDR1 DFQATT, CDR2 SNEGSKA (reference sequence). The CDR3 DNA follows: TGCAGTGCTAGAGATTTTCAGGCCAACCAAAAGCCCTCGAACACAGATACGCAGTATTTT. Its translation: CSARDFQANQKPSNTDTQYF.

This clonotype was detected many times. The chain combines TRBV7-9 with TRBJ1-5; D gene unclear. There are 14 residues in the CDR3. CDR1 SEHNR and CDR2 FQNEAQ come from the germline V gene (reference sequence). V lost 6 bases, J lost 0 bases, and 9 bases lay in between. The chain's CDR3 is CASSSDGSNQPQHF. In DNA form, the CDR3 reads TGTGCCAGCAGTTCGGACGGTAGCAATCAGCCCCAGCATTTT.

This clonotype showed up many times. The J gene is TRBJ2-2, the V gene TRBV28; D call uncertain. CDR3 length equals 15 residues. Germline V gene data show CDR1 as MDHEN and CDR2 as SYDVKM. V shed 4 bases and J shed 2 bases, with 11 bases lying between them. The CDR3 DNA reads TGTGCCAGCAGTTCCGTCGCCAGAAACACCGGGGAGCTGTTTTTT. It encodes CASSSVARNTGELFF.

This clonotype was observed many times. The rearrangement joins TRBV20-1 to TRBJ2-1; 8 bases match TRBD2. The ends lost 3 bases at V and 9 bases at J; junction bases unmatched: 1. CDR3 size: 11 residues. The germline V gene has CDR1 DFQATT and CDR2 SNEGSKA (reference sequence). CDR3 DNA: TGCAGTGCTAGCCTAGCGGGTGAGCAGTTCTTC. Translation: CSASLAGEQFF.

This clonotype was recorded a few times. The CDR3 DNA sequence: TGTGCCAGCAGTGACGGGCAGGGATTCAATCAGCCCCAGCATTTT. It specifies CASSDGQGFNQPQHF. The V and J genes are TRBV6-1 and TRBJ1-5, with D perhaps TRBD1 (5 bases). Germline-derived CDR1 and CDR2 are MNHNS and SASEGT. The CDR3 extends over 15 amino acids. Deletions cut 3 bases from V and 3 bases from J, with 12 bases between.

In the case of this clonotype: This could be a read error, since a much larger clone is one nucleotide away. This rearrangement joins TRBV7-2 to TRBJ2-3, with 13 bases fitting TRBD2. Germline CDR1 and CDR2: SGHTA and FQGNSA. This CDR3 region has 17 residues. The DNA of the CDR3 is TGTGCCGGCAGCACGGCACTAGCGGGGGGGCCTACAGATACGCAGTATTTT. Translating gives CAGSTALAGGPTDTQYF. The full variable domain, with the rest looked up from reference TRBV7-2 and TRBJ2-3, is GAGVSQSPSNKVTEKGKDVELRCDPISGHTALYWYRQSLGQGLEFLIYFQGNSAPDKSGLPSDRFSAERTGGSVSTLTIQRTQQEDSAVYLCAGSTALAGGPTDTQYFGPGTRLTVL.

In this sample, this clonotype turned up many times. Germline is not matched at one junction end, which may reflect a read error. The chain uses TRBV27 and TRBJ2-2, with D perhaps TRBD2 (5 bases). Germline-derived CDR1 and CDR2 are MNHEY and SMNVEV (reference sequence). This CDR3 has 14 amino acids. DNA of the CDR3: TGTGCCAGCAGCTTATTAGGGAGCACCGGGGAGCTGTTTTTT. Residues: CASSLLGSTGELFF.

Regarding this clonotype: Since no conserved phenylalanine or tryptophan closes the CDR3, a read error is the likely cause. The chain joins TRBV28 to TRBJ2-7, with D possibly matching TRBD1 (6 bases). The CDR3 runs 14 residues. Germline V gene lookup returns CDR1 MDHEN and CDR2 SYDVKM. V lost 1 base and J lost 4, with 11 bases in between. CDR3 nucleotide sequence: TGTGCCAGCAGTTTATTCCGGGACACTTACGAGCAGTACGCC. Protein sequence: CASSLFRDTYEQYA.

This clonotype was seen only a few times. The chain couples TRBV15 to TRBJ1-1, with TRBD1 identical over 8 bases. The CDR3 is made up of 12 amino acids. The germline V gene encodes CDR1 LNHNV and CDR2 YYDKDF (reference sequence). After removal of 8 bases from V and 3 bases from J, the junction contained 2 bases not matched to a gene. The CDR3 DNA sequence: TGTGCCACCGCAGGGGGCTACACTGAAGCTTTCTTT. This translates into CATAGGYTEAFF.

Turning to this clonotype: Since a much larger clone is just one base distant, this may be a read error. The chain combines TRBV2 with TRBJ1-1; possible D gene TRBD1, 6 bases. Per germline, CDR1 SNHLY and CDR2 FYNNEI. The CDR3 consists of 18 residues. CDR3 sequence (DNA): TGTGTCAGCAGTAATCTCCTACAGGGAATTGAGATGAACACTGAAGCTTTCTTT. Protein product: CVSSNLLQGIEMNTEAFF.

This clonotype was counted a few times. The V and J genes are TRBV13 and TRBJ2-3, with no clear D. V was shortened by 10 bases and J by 1 base, with 9 bases between the two germline ends. CDR1 and CDR2 (germline): PRHDT, FYEKMQ (reference sequence). This CDR3 contains 12 residues. Here the CDR3 reads CATSHGTDTQYF. Written as DNA, the CDR3 is TGTGCCACCTCGCACGGCACAGATACGCAGTATTTT.

This clonotype was observed a few times. The chain links TRBV7-9 to TRBJ1-1; D is possibly TRBD1 (5 bases). The germline V gene has CDR1 SEHNR and CDR2 FQNEAQ (reference sequence). The CDR3 runs to 13 residues. The V and J ends lost 5 bases and 4 bases respectively, with 11 bases between them. The CDR3 DNA follows: TGTGCCAGCAGCGTCGGGGGACCCACTGAAGCTTTCTTT. This codes for CASSVGGPTEAFF.

This clonotype came up many times. V and J are TRBV7-8 and TRBJ1-2, with D possibly being TRBD1 (6 bases). V was clipped by 3 bases and J by 10 bases, with 21 bases between them. Germline V gene lookup returns CDR1 SGHVS and CDR2 FQNEAQ. The CDR3 spans 15 residues. CDR3 region: CASSFRGRVGDDYTF. CDR3 in DNA: TGTGCCAGCAGCTTCCGGGGGCGCGTTGGAGATGACTACACCTTC.